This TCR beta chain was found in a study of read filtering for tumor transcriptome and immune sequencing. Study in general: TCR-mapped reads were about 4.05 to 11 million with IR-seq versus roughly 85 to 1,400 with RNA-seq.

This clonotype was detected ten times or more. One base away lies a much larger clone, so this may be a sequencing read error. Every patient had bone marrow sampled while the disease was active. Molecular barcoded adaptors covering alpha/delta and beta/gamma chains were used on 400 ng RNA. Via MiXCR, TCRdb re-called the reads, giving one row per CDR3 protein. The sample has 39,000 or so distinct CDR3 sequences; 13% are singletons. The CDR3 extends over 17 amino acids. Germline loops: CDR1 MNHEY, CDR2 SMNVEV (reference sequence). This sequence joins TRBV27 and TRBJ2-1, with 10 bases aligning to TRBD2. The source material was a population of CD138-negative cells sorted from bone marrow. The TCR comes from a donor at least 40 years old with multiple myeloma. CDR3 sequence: CASSLSFWLAGAGEQSF. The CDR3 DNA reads TGTGCCAGCAGCCTAAGTTTCTGGCTAGCGGGAGCGGGTGAGCAGTCCTTC.